The 8 T cell receptor beta chains in this list originate from one sample, sequenced in a study of beta chain features in type 1 diabetes. Of the isolated RNA, all was reverse transcribed, and so the sequenced material was expressed TCRB transcripts. Data came from immunoSEQ multiplex PCR; TCRdb stores just in-frame clones and leaves some out. The sample holds roughly 310,000 clones, around 10% seen once. Sequencing was performed on naive CD4+ T cells from blood. These receptors all stem from a woman aged 25 to 39 in good health.

The chain has TRBV7-3 and TRBJ2-3; possible D gene TRBD1, 5 bases. There are 15 residues in the CDR3. Trimming removed 1 base at V and 0 bases at J, with 8 bases between. Germline V gene lookup returns CDR1 SGHTA and CDR2 FQGTGA. The CDR3 DNA reads TGTGCCAGCAGCTTAATAGGGGCTAGCACAGATACGCAGTATTTT. Translation gives CASSLIGASTDTQYF. The full variable domain, completed using reference TRBV7-3 and TRBJ2-3, is GAGVSQTPSNKVTEKGKYVELRCDPISGHTALYWYRQSLGQGPEFLIYFQGTGAADDSGLPNDRFFAVRPEGSVSTLKIQRTERGDSAVYLCASSLIGASTDTQYFGPGTRLTVL.

The rearrangement uses TRBV6-5 and TRBJ1-5; perhaps TRBD1 as D (5 bases). Trimming stripped 5 bases from V and 3 bases from J, with 14 bases between. Germline CDR1 reads MNHEY; CDR2 reads SVGAGI. The CDR3 runs 15 residues. CDR3 sequence: CASSADRSPNQPQHF. In nucleotides, the CDR3 is TGTGCCAGCAGTGCCGACAGAAGTCCCAATCAGCCCCAGCATTTT.

V usage is TRBV6-1 and J usage is TRBJ2-3; 11 bases are shared with TRBD2. This CDR3 has 14 residues. Germline CDR1 reads MNHNS; CDR2 reads SASEGT. Trimming at V came to 6 bases and at J to 4 bases, leaving 3 bases not matched to a gene. CDR3 amino acids: CASSLAGGSDTQYF. The DNA for the CDR3 is TGTGCCAGCAGCCTAGCGGGAGGTTCAGATACGCAGTATTTT.

V usage is TRBV10-3 and J usage is TRBJ2-1; 7 bases are shared with TRBD1. Germline V gene lookup returns CDR1 ENHRY and CDR2 SYGVKD. After removal of 6 bases from V and 3 bases from J, the junction contained 2 bases not matched to a gene. There are 13 residues in the CDR3. CDR3 loop: CAISRDSYNEQFF. The CDR3 DNA is TGTGCCATCAGCCGGGACAGCTACAATGAGCAGTTCTTC.

This clone has just a few counts. The CDR3 here is CASSPPRGGEATEAFF. CDR3 nucleotide sequence: TGTGCCAGCTCACCACCGCGCGGGGGGGAGGCCACTGAAGCTTTCTTT. The chain joins TRBV18 to TRBJ1-1; maybe TRBD1 (5 bases). Germline loops: CDR1 KGHSH, CDR2 LQKENI. Trimming took 0 bases from V and 4 from J, leaving 15 bases between them. This CDR3 is 16 amino acids long.

This clone has only a few counts. The V call is TRBV11-2, the J call TRBJ1-5; 8 bases match TRBD1. V was pared by 4 bases and J by 4 bases, with 9 bases of the junction left unmatched. Germline V CDR1 and CDR2: SGHAT, FQNNGV. The CDR3 has 16 amino acids. CDR3 loop: CASSSHGTGRNQPQHF. The CDR3 DNA is TGTGCCAGCAGCTCACATGGGACAGGCCGTAATCAGCCCCAGCATTTT.

The sample holds a few counts of this clone. The chain recombines TRBV18 with TRBJ2-7; 9 bases fit TRBD1. The CDR3 totals 14 residues. Germline CDR1 is KGHSH and CDR2 is LQKENI. Trimming took 6 bases from V and 6 from J; bases not matched to a gene: 9. The CDR3 bases are TGTGCCAGCTCCCCGGACAGGGGCCAGTTCGAGCAGTACTTC. Its protein is CASSPDRGQFEQYF.

The sample holds one count of this clone. The CDR3 DNA reads TGTGCCATCAGTGACCCGGGACTAGCGTCGACCTACGAGCAGTACTTC. This translates into CAISDPGLASTYEQYF. The rearrangement uses TRBV10-3 and TRBJ2-7; 10 positions match TRBD2. There are 16 residues in the CDR3. V dropped 3 bases and J dropped 2; count of bases not matched to a gene: 7. Germline CDR1 is ENHRY and CDR2 is SYGVKD.